A selection of T cell receptor beta chains follows, all from one sample in a study of cytomegalovirus exposure and HLA in healthy donors. The method was immunoSEQ multiplex PCR; TCRdb's version includes in-frame clones alone and lacks a portion of them. The sample contains about 95,000 clones, 78% of which appear only once. Sequencing used PBMCs. All receptors derive from a woman aged 40 to 49 in good health and CMV-seropositive. CDR3s include the opening cysteine and the closing phenylalanine or tryptophan. A D gene is named only where the DNA matches it firmly. The size entry is marked missing in some rows and otherwise reads once, few, many or a size class.

V gene	clone size	D gene	J gene	CDR3 DNA	CDR3 protein
TRBV11-2	-	-	TRBJ2-6	TGTGCCAGCAGCTCTGCCTCAGCTGGGGCCAACGTCCTGACTTTC	CASSSASAGANVLTF
TRBV28	-	TRBD1	TRBJ1-4	TGTGCCAGCAGTATCGGGACAGGAAATGAAAAACTGTTTTTT	CASSIGTGNEKLFF
TRBV4-2	once	TRBD1	TRBJ2-7	TGTGCCAGCAGCCAAGAAGGTGGGCAGGGGGCATACGAGCAGTACTTC	CASSQEGGQGAYEQYF
TRBV19	-	TRBD1	TRBJ1-5	TGTGCCAGTAGTCCAGACAGGGGGCGAGAACACGTAAATCAGCCCCAGCATTTT	CASSPDRGREHVNQPQHF
TRBV5-1	once	TRBD2	TRBJ2-1	TGCGCCAGCAGCTTGGCCCCTAGCGGGAGGGGTTACAATGAGCAGTTCTTC	CASSLAPSGRGYNEQFF
TRBV7-3	once	TRBD1	TRBJ2-1	TGTGCCAGCAGCCGGAGACAGGGGGCTAAGAATGAGCAGTTCTTC	CASSRRQGAKNEQFF
TRBV27	-	TRBD1	TRBJ1-2	TGTGCCAGCAGTTTTGGGAAAGACAGGGGATCAGCTGGCTACACCTTC	CASSFGKDRGSAGYTF
TRBV28	-	-	TRBJ2-1	TGTGCCAGCAGGCAGGGTGGGGATGAGCAGTTCTTC	CASRQGGDEQFF
TRBV11-2	-	TRBD2	TRBJ2-1	TGTGCCAGCAGCTCGAGCGGGAGTAGGGGTGAGCAGTTCTTC	CASSSSGSRGEQFF
TRBV15	-	TRBD2	TRBJ2-1	TGTGCCACCAGCAACGGACTAGCGGGTACCAATGAGCAGTTCTTC	CATSNGLAGTNEQFF
TRBV9	-	-	TRBJ2-5	TGTGCCAGCAGCGTAGGTAGCCGGGAGACCCAGTACTTC	CASSVGSRETQYF
TRBV5-1	-	-	TRBJ2-7	TGCGCCAGCAGCTTGAACCCGGCCTACGAGCAGTACTTC	CASSLNPAYEQYF
TRBV2	-	-	TRBJ2-7	TGTGCCAGTAAGAGAAACCTCCTAGAACACTACGAGCAGTACTTC	CASKRNLLEHYEQYF